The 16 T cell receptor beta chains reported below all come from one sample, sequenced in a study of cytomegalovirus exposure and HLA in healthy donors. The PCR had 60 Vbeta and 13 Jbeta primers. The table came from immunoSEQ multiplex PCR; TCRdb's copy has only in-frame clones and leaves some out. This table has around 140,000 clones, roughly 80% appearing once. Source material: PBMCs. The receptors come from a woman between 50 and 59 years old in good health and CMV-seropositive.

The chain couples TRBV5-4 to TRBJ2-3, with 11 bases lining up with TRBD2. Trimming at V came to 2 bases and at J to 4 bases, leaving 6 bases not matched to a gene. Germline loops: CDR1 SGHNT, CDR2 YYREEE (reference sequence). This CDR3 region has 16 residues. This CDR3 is CASSFSGGARPDTQYF. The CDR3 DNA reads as TGTGCCAGCAGCTTTAGCGGGGGGGCCAGGCCAGATACGCAGTATTTT. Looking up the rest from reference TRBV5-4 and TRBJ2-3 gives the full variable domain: ETGVTQSPTHLIKTRGQQVTLRCSSQSGHNTVSWYQQALGQGPQFIFQYYREEENGRGNFPPRFSGLQFPNYSSELNVNALELDDSALYLCASSFSGGARPDTQYFGPGTRLTVL.

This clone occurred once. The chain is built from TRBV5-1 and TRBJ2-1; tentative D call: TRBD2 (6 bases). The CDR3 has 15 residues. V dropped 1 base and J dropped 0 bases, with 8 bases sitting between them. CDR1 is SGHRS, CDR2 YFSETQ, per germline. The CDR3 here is CASSLLGGSYNEQFF. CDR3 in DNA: TGCGCCAGCAGCTTGCTGGGAGGCTCCTACAATGAGCAGTTCTTC.

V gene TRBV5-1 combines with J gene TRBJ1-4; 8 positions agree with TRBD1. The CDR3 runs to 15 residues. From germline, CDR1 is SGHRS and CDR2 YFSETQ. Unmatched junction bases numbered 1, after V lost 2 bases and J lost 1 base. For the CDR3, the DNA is TGCGCCAGCAGCTTTACAGGGGGAACTAATGAAAAACTGTTTTTT. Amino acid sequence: CASSFTGGTNEKLFF. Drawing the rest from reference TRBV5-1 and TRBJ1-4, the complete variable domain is KAGVTQTPRYLIKTRGQQVTLSCSPISGHRSVSWYQQTPGQGLQFLFEYFSETQRNKGNFPGRFSGRQFSNSRSEMNVSTLELGDSALYLCASSFTGGTNEKLFFGSGTQLSVL.

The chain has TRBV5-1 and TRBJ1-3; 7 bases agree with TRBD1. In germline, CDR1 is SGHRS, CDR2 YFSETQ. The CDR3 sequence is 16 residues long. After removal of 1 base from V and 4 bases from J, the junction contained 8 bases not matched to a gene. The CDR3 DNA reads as TGCGCCAGCAGCTTGACAGGGGCCGCTAGGGGAAACACCATATATTTT. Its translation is CASSLTGAARGNTIYF.

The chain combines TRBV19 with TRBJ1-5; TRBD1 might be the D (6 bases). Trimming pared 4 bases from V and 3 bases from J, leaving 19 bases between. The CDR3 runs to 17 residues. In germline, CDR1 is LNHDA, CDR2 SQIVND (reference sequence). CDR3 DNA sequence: TGTGCCAGTAGTACCCGACAGGAAGAGGTGATCAATCAGCCCCAGCATTTT. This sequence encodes CASSTRQEEVINQPQHF.

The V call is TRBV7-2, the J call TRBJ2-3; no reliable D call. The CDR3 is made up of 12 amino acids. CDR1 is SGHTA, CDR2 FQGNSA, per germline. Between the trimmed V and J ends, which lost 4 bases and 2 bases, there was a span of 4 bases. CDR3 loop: CASSYYTDTQYF. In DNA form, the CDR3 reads TGTGCCAGCAGCTACTACACAGATACGCAGTATTTT. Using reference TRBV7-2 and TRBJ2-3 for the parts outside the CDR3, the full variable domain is GAGVSQSPSNKVTEKGKDVELRCDPISGHTALYWYRQSLGQGLEFLIYFQGNSAPDKSGLPSDRFSAERTGGSVSTLTIQRTQQEDSAVYLCASSYYTDTQYFGPGTRLTVL.

DNA of the CDR3: TGTGCCAGCAGAAGGACAGGCTACGTTAACTATGGCTACACCTTC. As protein: CASRRTGYVNYGYTF. The gene calls are TRBV6-1 and TRBJ1-2; 7 nucleotides match TRBD1. CDR3 length: 15 amino acids. Germline V gives CDR1 MNHNS, CDR2 SASEGT. The trim removed 6 bases at V and 1 base at J, leaving 8 bases unmatched.

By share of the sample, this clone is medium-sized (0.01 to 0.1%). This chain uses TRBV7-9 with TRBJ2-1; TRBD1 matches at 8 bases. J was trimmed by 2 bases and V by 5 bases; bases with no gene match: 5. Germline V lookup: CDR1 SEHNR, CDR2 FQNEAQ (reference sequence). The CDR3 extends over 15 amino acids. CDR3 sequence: CASSARQGTYNEQFF. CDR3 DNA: TGTGCCAGCAGCGCTAGACAGGGGACCTACAATGAGCAGTTCTTC.

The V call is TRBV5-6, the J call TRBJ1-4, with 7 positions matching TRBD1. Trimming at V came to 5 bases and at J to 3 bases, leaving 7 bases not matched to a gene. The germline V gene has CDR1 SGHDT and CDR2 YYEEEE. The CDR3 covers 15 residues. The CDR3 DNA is TGTGCCAGCAGTAAAACAGGGGCTCCTAATGAAAAACTGTTTTTT. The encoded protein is CASSKTGAPNEKLFF.

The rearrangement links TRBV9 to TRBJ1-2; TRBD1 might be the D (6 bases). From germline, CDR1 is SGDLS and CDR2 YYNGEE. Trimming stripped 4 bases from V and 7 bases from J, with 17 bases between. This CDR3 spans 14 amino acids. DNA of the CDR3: TGTGCCAGCAGCTTGGATCAGGGGATGAGTGGCTACACCTTC. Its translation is CASSLDQGMSGYTF.

CDR3 residues: CATSRGTSGHNEQFF. DNA of the CDR3: TGTGCCACCAGCAGAGGGACTAGCGGGCACAATGAGCAGTTCTTC. This chain links TRBV15 with TRBJ2-1; 11 bases line up with TRBD2. V gave up 1 base and J gave up 5 bases; unmatched junction bases: 1. The CDR3 sequence is 15 residues long. CDR1 is LNHNV and CDR2 is YYDKDF in the germline V gene (reference sequence).

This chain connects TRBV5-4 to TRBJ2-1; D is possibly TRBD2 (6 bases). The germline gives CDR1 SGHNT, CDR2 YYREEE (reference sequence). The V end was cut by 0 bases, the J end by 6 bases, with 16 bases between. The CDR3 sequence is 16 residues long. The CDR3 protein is CASSLAVDSGGNEQFF. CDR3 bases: TGTGCCAGCAGCTTGGCCGTGGACTCCGGGGGCAATGAGCAGTTCTTC.

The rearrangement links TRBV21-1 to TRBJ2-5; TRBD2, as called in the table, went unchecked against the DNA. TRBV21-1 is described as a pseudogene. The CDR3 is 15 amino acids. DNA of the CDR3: TGTGCCAGCAGCAAAGAGGGACTTTTGAAAGAGACCCAGTACTTC. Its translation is CASSKEGLLKETQYF.

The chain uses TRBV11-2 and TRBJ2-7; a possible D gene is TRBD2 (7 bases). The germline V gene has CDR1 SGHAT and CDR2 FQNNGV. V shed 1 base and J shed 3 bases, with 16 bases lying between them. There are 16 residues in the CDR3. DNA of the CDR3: TGTGCCAGCAGCTTAGTCCTAGGGGGGGCTTACTACGAGCAGTACTTC. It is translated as CASSLVLGGAYYEQYF.

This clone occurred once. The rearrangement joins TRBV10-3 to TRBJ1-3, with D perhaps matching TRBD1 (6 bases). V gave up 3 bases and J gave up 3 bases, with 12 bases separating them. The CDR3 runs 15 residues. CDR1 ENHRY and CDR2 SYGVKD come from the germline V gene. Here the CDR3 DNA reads TGTGCCATCAGTGAAGTGAACAGGGTTGGAAACACCATATATTTT. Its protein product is CAISEVNRVGNTIYF.

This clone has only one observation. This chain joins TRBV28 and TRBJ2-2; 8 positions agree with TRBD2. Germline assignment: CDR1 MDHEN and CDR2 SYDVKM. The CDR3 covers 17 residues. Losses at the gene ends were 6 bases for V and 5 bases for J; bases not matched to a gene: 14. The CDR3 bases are TGTGCCAGCAGCGACGCTAGCGGGTCAAAAGGGACCGGGGAGCTGTTTTTT. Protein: CASSDASGSKGTGELFF.